This is a list of T cell receptor beta chains from one sample in a study of T-cell memory formation after mild COVID-19. Each CDR3 protein is one row after TCRdb ran MiXCR on the 5' RACE reads. Of 240,000 or so distinct CDR3 sequences listed, more than 8% are singletons. The material sequenced was PBMCs or a T cell subset sorted from them (not recorded which). These receptors all come from a man younger than 35 who had mild COVID-19 (a few samples of this study predate the infection). Cell type and time point are not known. The CDR3 runs from the conserved cysteine through the conserved F or W. The order of the fields is CDR3 protein, CDR3 DNA, V gene, CDR3 length, D gene, clone size, J gene. D genes are given only for firm matches. The size entry is marked missing in some rows and otherwise reads once, few, many or a size class.

cdr3_aa: CASRGTGVVDTQYF
cdr3_nt: TGCGCCAGCAGAGGGACAGGGGTTGTGGATACGCAGTATTTT
v_call: TRBV5-1
cdr3_length: 14
d_call: TRBD1
clone_size: many
j_call: TRBJ2-3

cdr3_aa: CASSLMLAGGPDTQYF
cdr3_nt: TGCGCCAGCAGCTTGATGCTAGCGGGGGGCCCAGATACGCAGTATTTT
v_call: TRBV5-1
cdr3_length: 16
d_call: TRBD2
clone_size: few
j_call: TRBJ2-3

cdr3_aa: CSARDLRQGIDEQFF
cdr3_nt: TGCAGTGCTAGAGATCTTAGGCAGGGGATCGATGAGCAGTTCTTC
v_call: TRBV20-1
cdr3_length: 15
d_call: -
clone_size: -
j_call: TRBJ2-1

cdr3_aa: CASSLWGESSYNEQFF
cdr3_nt: TGTGCCAGCAGTTTATGGGGCGAGAGCTCCTACAATGAGCAGTTCTTC
v_call: TRBV12-3/TRBV12-4
cdr3_length: 16
d_call: -
clone_size: once
j_call: TRBJ2-1

cdr3_aa: CASRGWGQGDTDTQYF
cdr3_nt: TGTGCCAGCAGAGGATGGGGACAGGGAGACACAGATACGCAGTATTTT
v_call: TRBV7-2
cdr3_length: 16
d_call: TRBD1
clone_size: -
j_call: TRBJ2-3

cdr3_aa: CASSQAGGGDTQYF
cdr3_nt: TGCGCCAGCAGCCAAGCGGGGGGCGGGGATACGCAGTATTTT
v_call: TRBV4-3
cdr3_length: 14
d_call: -
clone_size: many
j_call: TRBJ2-3

cdr3_aa: CASSLRSGGYNEQFF
cdr3_nt: TGTGCCAGCAGCTTGAGAAGCGGGGGATACAATGAGCAGTTCTTC
v_call: TRBV11-3
cdr3_length: 15
d_call: TRBD2
clone_size: -
j_call: TRBJ2-1

cdr3_aa: CASSMRTVAPYNEQFF
cdr3_nt: TGTGCCAGCAGCATGCGGACAGTTGCCCCCTACAATGAGCAGTTCTTC
v_call: TRBV7-3
cdr3_length: 16
d_call: -
clone_size: few
j_call: TRBJ2-1

cdr3_aa: CASSVQGNEQYF
cdr3_nt: TGTGCCAGCAGTGTACAGGGGAACGAGCAGTACTTC
v_call: TRBV25-1
cdr3_length: 12
d_call: TRBD1
clone_size: few
j_call: TRBJ2-7

cdr3_aa: CASTPRGGRGYGYTF
cdr3_nt: TGTGCCAGCACCCCCCGTGGAGGGAGAGGCTATGGCTACACCTTC
v_call: TRBV6-5
cdr3_length: 15
d_call: -
clone_size: few
j_call: TRBJ1-2

cdr3_aa: CASSFMGSVDTQYF
cdr3_nt: TGTGCCAGCAGTTTTATGGGGTCGGTAGATACGCAGTATTTT
v_call: TRBV12-3/TRBV12-4
cdr3_length: 14
d_call: -
clone_size: few
j_call: TRBJ2-3

cdr3_aa: CASSFRTGAEQYF
cdr3_nt: TGTGCCAGCAGTTTCCGGACAGGGGCCGAGCAGTACTTC
v_call: TRBV27
cdr3_length: 13
d_call: TRBD1
clone_size: few
j_call: TRBJ2-7

cdr3_aa: CASSPRTSGGIDTQYF
cdr3_nt: TGCGCCAGCAGCCCGAGGACTAGCGGGGGGATAGATACGCAGTATTTT
v_call: TRBV5-1
cdr3_length: 16
d_call: TRBD2
clone_size: -
j_call: TRBJ2-3

cdr3_aa: CASSLVPTANTGELFF
cdr3_nt: TGTGCCAGCAGCTTAGTCCCGACTGCTAACACCGGGGAGCTGTTTTTT
v_call: TRBV11-3
cdr3_length: 16
d_call: -
clone_size: -
j_call: TRBJ2-2

cdr3_aa: CASSPGGGWGDTQYF
cdr3_nt: TGTGCCAGCAGTCCTGGGGGGGGCTGGGGGGATACGCAGTATTTT
v_call: TRBV27
cdr3_length: 15
d_call: -
clone_size: -
j_call: TRBJ2-3

cdr3_aa: CASSPLGTGGDTQYF
cdr3_nt: TGTGCCAGCTCACCACTCGGGACAGGGGGAGATACGCAGTATTTT
v_call: TRBV18
cdr3_length: 15
d_call: TRBD1
clone_size: -
j_call: TRBJ2-3

cdr3_aa: CASSGTGGKHTEAFF
cdr3_nt: TGCGCCAGCAGCGGGACAGGGGGCAAGCACACTGAAGCTTTCTTT
v_call: TRBV5-1
cdr3_length: 15
d_call: TRBD1
clone_size: -
j_call: TRBJ1-1

cdr3_aa: CASSSGGALETQYF
cdr3_nt: TGTGCCAGCAGCTCCGGGGGGGCGTTGGAGACCCAGTACTTC
v_call: TRBV7-2
cdr3_length: 14
d_call: TRBD2
clone_size: many
j_call: TRBJ2-5

cdr3_aa: CASSIRSNEAFF
cdr3_nt: TGTGCCAGCAGCATCAGAAGCAATGAAGCTTTCTTT
v_call: TRBV7-9
cdr3_length: 12
d_call: -
clone_size: -
j_call: TRBJ1-1

cdr3_aa: CSVEVVLTDTQYF
cdr3_nt: TGCAGCGTTGAAGTCGTCCTCACCGATACGCAGTATTTT
v_call: TRBV29-1
cdr3_length: 13
d_call: -
clone_size: -
j_call: TRBJ2-3

cdr3_aa: CASSQSGGKETQYF
cdr3_nt: TGTGCCAGCAGTCAATCAGGGGGAAAAGAGACCCAGTACTTC
v_call: TRBV6-2/TRBV6-3
cdr3_length: 14
d_call: TRBD1
clone_size: many
j_call: TRBJ2-5

cdr3_aa: CASTQIPGETQYF
cdr3_nt: TGTGCCAGCACCCAGATCCCCGGGGAGACCCAGTACTTC
v_call: TRBV7-3
cdr3_length: 13
d_call: -
clone_size: -
j_call: TRBJ2-5

cdr3_aa: CATSRDAGTGGNIQYF
cdr3_nt: TGTGCCACCAGCAGAGATGCAGGGACAGGGGGCAACATTCAGTACTTC
v_call: TRBV15
cdr3_length: 16
d_call: TRBD1
clone_size: -
j_call: TRBJ2-4

cdr3_aa: CAISESNSRTHGYTF
cdr3_nt: TGTGCCATCAGTGAGTCCAACAGCCGAACCCATGGCTACACCTTC
v_call: TRBV10-3
cdr3_length: 15
d_call: -
clone_size: few
j_call: TRBJ1-2

cdr3_aa: CASSLGGTITDTQYF
cdr3_nt: TGTGCTAGCAGCTTGGGGGGGACTATCACAGATACGCAGTATTTT
v_call: TRBV7-7
cdr3_length: 15
d_call: TRBD2
clone_size: many
j_call: TRBJ2-3

cdr3_aa: CASSLVGGGFYNEQFF
cdr3_nt: TGTGCCAGCAGCTTAGTTGGGGGAGGATTCTACAATGAGCAGTTCTTC
v_call: TRBV7-2
cdr3_length: 16
d_call: -
clone_size: few
j_call: TRBJ2-1

cdr3_aa: CASSQDDEQFF
cdr3_nt: TGCGCCAGCAGCCAAGATGATGAGCAGTTCTTC
v_call: TRBV4-1
cdr3_length: 11
d_call: -
clone_size: few
j_call: TRBJ2-1

cdr3_aa: CATNGQGAYEQFF
cdr3_nt: TGTGCCACCAACGGACAGGGGGCTTATGAGCAGTTCTTC
v_call: TRBV24-1
cdr3_length: 13
d_call: TRBD1
clone_size: few
j_call: TRBJ2-1

cdr3_aa: CATGRLVRDEQYF
cdr3_nt: TGTGCCACAGGGCGACTAGTCCGGGACGAGCAGTACTTC
v_call: TRBV10-3
cdr3_length: 13
d_call: -
clone_size: few
j_call: TRBJ2-7

cdr3_aa: CASSKRLAQQETQYF
cdr3_nt: TGTGCCAGCAGCAAGAGACTAGCACAGCAAGAGACCCAGTACTTC
v_call: TRBV6-2/TRBV6-3
cdr3_length: 15
d_call: TRBD2
clone_size: few
j_call: TRBJ2-5

cdr3_aa: CSARDRQGLVGYTF
cdr3_nt: TGCAGTGCTAGAGATCGGCAGGGGCTGGTAGGCTACACCTTC
v_call: TRBV20-1
cdr3_length: 14
d_call: -
clone_size: -
j_call: TRBJ1-2

cdr3_aa: CASSLAGGYGNTIYF
cdr3_nt: TGTGCCAGCAGCTTAGCGGGAGGGTACGGAAACACCATATATTTT
v_call: TRBV7-2
cdr3_length: 15
d_call: -
clone_size: few
j_call: TRBJ1-3

cdr3_aa: CASSFDPETDTQYF
cdr3_nt: TGTGCCAGCAGCTTCGACCCAGAGACAGATACGCAGTATTTT
v_call: TRBV5-6
cdr3_length: 14
d_call: -
clone_size: few
j_call: TRBJ2-3

cdr3_aa: CASSFAGETQYF
cdr3_nt: TGTGCCAGCAGCTTTGCCGGAGAGACCCAGTACTTC
v_call: TRBV7-2
cdr3_length: 12
d_call: -
clone_size: many
j_call: TRBJ2-5

cdr3_aa: CSAKGGTEAFF
cdr3_nt: TGCAGTGCTAAGGGTGGCACTGAAGCTTTCTTT
v_call: TRBV20-1
cdr3_length: 11
d_call: -
clone_size: few
j_call: TRBJ1-1

cdr3_aa: CASSLVGAREAFF
cdr3_nt: TGTGCCAGCAGCTTGGTGGGGGCCCGGGAAGCTTTCTTT
v_call: TRBV5-5
cdr3_length: 13
d_call: -
clone_size: -
j_call: TRBJ1-1

cdr3_aa: CASRPKGAGSTEAFF
cdr3_nt: TGTGCCAGCAGACCCAAGGGGGCTGGGTCCACTGAAGCTTTCTTT
v_call: TRBV13
cdr3_length: 15
d_call: TRBD1
clone_size: many
j_call: TRBJ1-1

cdr3_aa: CASSGTSSHEQYF
cdr3_nt: TGTGCCAGCAGCGGGACTAGTTCCCACGAGCAGTACTTC
v_call: TRBV9
cdr3_length: 13
d_call: TRBD2
clone_size: -
j_call: TRBJ2-7

cdr3_aa: CASRKPGLAGLIRETQYF
cdr3_nt: TGTGCCAGCCGAAAGCCGGGACTAGCGGGGCTTATCCGAGAGACCCAGTACTTC
v_call: TRBV6-5
cdr3_length: 18
d_call: TRBD2
clone_size: once
j_call: TRBJ2-5

cdr3_aa: CASSYAGQGEKLFF
cdr3_nt: TGTGCCAGCAGTTACGCGGGACAGGGTGAAAAACTGTTTTTT
v_call: TRBV6-5
cdr3_length: 14
d_call: TRBD1
clone_size: few
j_call: TRBJ1-4

cdr3_aa: CASSLGGEENSPLHF
cdr3_nt: TGCGCCAGCAGCTTGGGGGGAGAGGAGAATTCACCCCTCCACTTT
v_call: TRBV5-1
cdr3_length: 15
d_call: -
clone_size: -
j_call: TRBJ1-6

cdr3_aa: CSVEYPGRFTGEQFF
cdr3_nt: TGCAGCGTTGAATATCCTGGGCGGTTCACGGGAGAGCAGTTCTTC
v_call: TRBV29-1
cdr3_length: 15
d_call: -
clone_size: -
j_call: TRBJ2-1